This T cell receptor beta chain derives from a study of vaccination effects on CD4 cells after COVID-19. Study information: Vaccination of participants consisted of two doses of either the BNT162b2 or mRNA-1273 vaccine. Both of the two convalescent patients gave a sample, one 16 days and one a week before vaccination.

The repertoire was sequenced with immunoSEQ multiplex PCR; TCRdb's copy has only in-frame clones and lacks some. The table shows around 46,000 clones, with roughly 65% occurring only once. CD4+ T cells specific for antigen were expanded with viral peptide pools by the ViraFEST assay before sequencing. Investigators separated out CD4+ T cells once 9 to 11 days of culture had passed. It was between March and December 2020 that the person had a SARS-CoV-2 infection confirmed by PCR. Culturing of two million PBMC per well took place with approximately 10 IU/ml IL-2 and approximately 10 ug/ml peptides. Overall study findings and caveats: Mainly new vaccine-induced clones made up the post-vaccine spike-reactive clones in convalescents.

With respect to this clone: Its cognate antigen is unknown.

J gave up 4 bases and V 3 bases, and 6 bases lay outside the gene matches. Germline V gene data show CDR1 as MNHEY and CDR2 as SMNVEV (reference sequence). The CDR3 has 15 residues. The origin of this receptor is a human donor who had a prior SARS-CoV-2 infection. The chain carries TRBV27 and TRBJ2-5; TRBD2 agrees at 9 bases. Sequences were derived from CD4+ T cells from PBMCs cultured with a peptide pool, sampled before COVID-19 vaccination. DNA for the CDR3: TGTGCCAGCAGTTTCGGCGGGGGGGAGTTAGAGACCCAGTACTTC. Its protein is CASSFGGGELETQYF.